Detailed here is one T cell receptor (beta chain). Its antigen is not known. This sample is drawn from a study of neoadjuvant nivolumab and ipilimumab in lung cancer. General observations from the study: Resected tumors had greater TCR richness and clonality than uninvolved lung.

The CDR3 totals 13 residues. Per germline, CDR1 MNHNS and CDR2 SASEGT. V lost 3 bases and J lost 4; bases outside the gene matches: 2. Clones were read by immunoSEQ multiplex PCR, and TCRdb kept only the in-frame ones, dropping some. Of some 6,900 clones in the sample, approximately 91% were seen once. The genes are TRBV6-1 and TRBJ1-2, with TRBD1 matching 7 bases. Source: tumor tissue, taken after neoadjuvant nivolumab, alone or with ipilimumab, at or shortly before surgery. This TCR derives from an adult with non-small cell lung cancer. Some clones in this sample may be carry-over from other donors' samples. CDR3 in DNA: TGTGCCAGCAGTGAGGCAGGGGGCTATGGCTACACCTTC. It encodes CASSEAGGYGYTF.